Given below is one T cell receptor (beta chain) in context. The sample comes from a study of blood T cell repertoires in COVID-19. The length of the CDR3 is 15 residues. Germline lookup yields CDR1 SEHNR and CDR2 FQNEAQ (reference sequence). The V end was cut by 6 bases, the J end by 8 bases, with 17 bases between. Authors' processing steps: Amplification from reference gene primers served as the basis for estimated nucleated cell counts. TCRdb keeps only in-frame clones here, not all; method: immunoSEQ multiplex PCR. The DNA gave D and trimming, while V, J and clone size come from that table. The sample lists roughly 240,000 clones, roughly four fifths occurring once.

The receptor was derived from a woman in her 70s with acute or convalescent COVID-19. The sequencing input was peripheral blood. The chain carries TRBV7-9 and TRBJ1-6; a possible D gene is TRBD1 (5 bases). CDR3 sequence (DNA): TGTGCCAGCAGTAATATTCTGGGGGGGGATTCACCCCTCCACTTT. Protein sequence: CASSNILGGDSPLHF.